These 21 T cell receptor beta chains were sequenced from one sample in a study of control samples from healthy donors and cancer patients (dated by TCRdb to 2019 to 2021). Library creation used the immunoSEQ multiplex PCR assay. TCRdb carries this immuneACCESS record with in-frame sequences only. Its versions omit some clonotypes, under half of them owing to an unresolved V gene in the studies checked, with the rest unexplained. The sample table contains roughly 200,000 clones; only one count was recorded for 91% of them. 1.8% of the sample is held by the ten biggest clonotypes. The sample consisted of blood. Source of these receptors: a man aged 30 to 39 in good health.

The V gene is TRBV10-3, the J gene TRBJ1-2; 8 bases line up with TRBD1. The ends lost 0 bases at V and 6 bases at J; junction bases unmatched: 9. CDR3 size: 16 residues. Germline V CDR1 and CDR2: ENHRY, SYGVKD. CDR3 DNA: TGTGCCATCAGTGAGTCATGGGACAGGTTTTCTGATGGCTACACCTTC. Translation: CAISESWDRFSDGYTF.

CDR3 amino acids: CASSQEGQPDYGYTF. CDR3 nucleotide sequence: TGTGCCAGCAGCCAAGAGGGACAGCCCGACTATGGCTACACCTTC. The chain has TRBV3-1 (or the pseudogene TRBV3-2) and TRBJ1-2, with TRBD1 identical over 7 bases. CDR1 is LGHDT and CDR2 is YNNKEL in the germline V gene (reference sequence). The length of the CDR3 is 15 residues. V was clipped by 0 bases and J by 3 bases; unmatched bases: 4.

The CDR3 reads CASRTLEGVGELFF. CDR3 DNA sequence: TGCGCCAGCAGGACTCTCGAAGGGGTGGGGGAGCTGTTTTTT. J is TRBJ2-2 and V is TRBV5-1; perhaps TRBD1 as D (5 bases). V dropped 5 bases and J dropped 8 bases, with 16 bases sitting between them. CDR1 is SGHRS and CDR2 is YFSETQ in the germline V gene. There are 14 residues in the CDR3. The full variable domain, rest sourced from reference TRBV5-1 and TRBJ2-2, is KAGVTQTPRYLIKTRGQQVTLSCSPISGHRSVSWYQQTPGQGLQFLFEYFSETQRNKGNFPGRFSGRQFSNSRSEMNVSTLELGDSALYLCASRTLEGVGELFFGEGSRLTVL.

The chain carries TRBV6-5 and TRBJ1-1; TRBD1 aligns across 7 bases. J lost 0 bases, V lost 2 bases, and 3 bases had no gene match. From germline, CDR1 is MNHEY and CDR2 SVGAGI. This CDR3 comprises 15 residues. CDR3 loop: CASSYDDRVNTEAFF. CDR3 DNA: TGTGCCAGCAGTTACGACGACAGGGTGAACACTGAAGCTTTCTTT.

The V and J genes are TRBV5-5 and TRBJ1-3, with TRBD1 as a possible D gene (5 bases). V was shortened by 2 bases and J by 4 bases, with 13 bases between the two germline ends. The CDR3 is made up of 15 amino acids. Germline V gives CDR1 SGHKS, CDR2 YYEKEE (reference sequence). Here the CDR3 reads CASSFAGAGGNTIYF. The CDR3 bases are TGTGCCAGCAGCTTCGCCGGGGCCGGCGGAAACACCATATATTTT.

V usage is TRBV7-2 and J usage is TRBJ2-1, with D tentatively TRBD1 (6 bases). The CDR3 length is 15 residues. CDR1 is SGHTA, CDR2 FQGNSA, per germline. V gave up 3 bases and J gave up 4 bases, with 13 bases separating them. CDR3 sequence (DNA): TGTGCCAGCAGCTTGGTCAGGGGCAGGTACAATGAGCAGTTCTTC. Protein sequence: CASSLVRGRYNEQFF. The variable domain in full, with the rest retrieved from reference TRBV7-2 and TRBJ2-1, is GAGVSQSPSNKVTEKGKDVELRCDPISGHTALYWYRQSLGQGLEFLIYFQGNSAPDKSGLPSDRFSAERTGGSVSTLTIQRTQQEDSAVYLCASSLVRGRYNEQFFGPGTRLTVL.

The CDR3 reads CASSRGSANYGYTF. CDR3 DNA: TGTGCCAGCAGCCGGGGCTCCGCTAACTATGGCTACACCTTC. V usage is TRBV6-5 and J usage is TRBJ1-2, with a weak D call TRBD1 (5 bases). The CDR3 extends over 14 amino acids. Germline assignment: CDR1 MNHEY and CDR2 SVGAGI. V lost 6 bases to trimming and J lost 0 bases, with 11 bases between them.

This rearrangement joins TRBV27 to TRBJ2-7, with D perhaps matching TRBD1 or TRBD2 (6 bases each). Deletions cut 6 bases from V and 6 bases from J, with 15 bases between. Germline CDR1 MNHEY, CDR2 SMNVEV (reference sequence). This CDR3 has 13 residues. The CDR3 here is CASRGGRGVEQYF. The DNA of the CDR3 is TGTGCCAGCAGGGGGGGCAGGGGCGTCGAGCAGTACTTC.

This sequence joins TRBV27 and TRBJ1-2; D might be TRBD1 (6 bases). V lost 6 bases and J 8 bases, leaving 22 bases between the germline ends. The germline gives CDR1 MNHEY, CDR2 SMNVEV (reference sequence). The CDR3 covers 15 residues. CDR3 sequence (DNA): TGTGCCAGCAGCTCCCAGATCAGGGGAAAGTACGGCTACACCTTC. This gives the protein CASSSQIRGKYGYTF.

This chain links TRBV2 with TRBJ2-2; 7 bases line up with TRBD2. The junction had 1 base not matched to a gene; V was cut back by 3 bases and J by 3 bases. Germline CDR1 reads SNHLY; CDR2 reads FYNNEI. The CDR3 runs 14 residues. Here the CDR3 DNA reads TGTGCCAGCAGTGATCGGGGGGACACCGGGGAGCTGTTTTTT. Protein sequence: CASSDRGDTGELFF.

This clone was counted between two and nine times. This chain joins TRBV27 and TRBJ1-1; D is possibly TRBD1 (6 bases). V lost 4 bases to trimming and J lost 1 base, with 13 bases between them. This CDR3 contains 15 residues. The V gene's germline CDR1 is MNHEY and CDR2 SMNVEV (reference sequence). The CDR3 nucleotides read TGTGCCAGCAGTTCCGGGGGGGCAGGGAACACTGAAGCTTTCTTT. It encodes CASSSGGAGNTEAFF.

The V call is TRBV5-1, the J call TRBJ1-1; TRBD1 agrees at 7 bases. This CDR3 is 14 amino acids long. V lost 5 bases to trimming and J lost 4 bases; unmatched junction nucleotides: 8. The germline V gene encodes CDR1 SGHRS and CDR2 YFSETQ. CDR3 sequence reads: CASSPTGQTTEAFF. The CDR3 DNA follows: TGCGCCAGCAGTCCCACGGGACAGACCACTGAAGCTTTCTTT.

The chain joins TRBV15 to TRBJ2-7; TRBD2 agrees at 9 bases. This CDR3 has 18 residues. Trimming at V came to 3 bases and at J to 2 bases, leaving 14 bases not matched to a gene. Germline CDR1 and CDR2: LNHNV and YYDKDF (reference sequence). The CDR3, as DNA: TGTGCCACCAGCAGGCCGCTCGTGGGTTGCGGGGGGGCCTACGAGCAGTACTTC. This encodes CATSRPLVGCGGAYEQYF.

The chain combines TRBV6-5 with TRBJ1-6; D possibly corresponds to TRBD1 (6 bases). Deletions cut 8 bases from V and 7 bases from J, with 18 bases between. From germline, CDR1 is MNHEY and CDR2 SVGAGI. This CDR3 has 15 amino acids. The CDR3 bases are TGTGCCAGCGGGTCCAGGGGCTCAGGGAATTCACCCCTCCACTTT. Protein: CASGSRGSGNSPLHF.

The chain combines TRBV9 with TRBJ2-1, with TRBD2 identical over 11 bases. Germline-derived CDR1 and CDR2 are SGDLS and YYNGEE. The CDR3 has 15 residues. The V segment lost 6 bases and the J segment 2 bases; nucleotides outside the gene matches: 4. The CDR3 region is CASTLTSGAYNEQFF. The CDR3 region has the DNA TGTGCCAGCACCTTGACTAGCGGGGCCTACAATGAGCAGTTCTTC.

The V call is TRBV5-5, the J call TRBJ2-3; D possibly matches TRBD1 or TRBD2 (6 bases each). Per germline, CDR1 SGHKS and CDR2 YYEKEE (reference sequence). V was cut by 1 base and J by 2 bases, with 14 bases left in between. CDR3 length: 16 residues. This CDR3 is CASSLRGAVFTDTQYF. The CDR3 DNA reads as TGTGCCAGCAGCTTGAGGGGGGCCGTTTTCACAGATACGCAGTATTTT.

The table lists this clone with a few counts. The CDR3 DNA reads as TGTGCCAGCAGCCAAAATAGCGGGGGGGCAATTCAGTATTTT. This gives the protein CASSQNSGGAIQYF. The chain links TRBV3-1 (or the pseudogene TRBV3-2) to TRBJ2-3; TRBD2 aligns across 11 bases. From germline, CDR1 is LGHDT and CDR2 YNNKEL (reference sequence). V was pared by 2 bases and J by 12 bases, with 7 bases of the junction left unmatched. The CDR3 is made up of 14 amino acids.

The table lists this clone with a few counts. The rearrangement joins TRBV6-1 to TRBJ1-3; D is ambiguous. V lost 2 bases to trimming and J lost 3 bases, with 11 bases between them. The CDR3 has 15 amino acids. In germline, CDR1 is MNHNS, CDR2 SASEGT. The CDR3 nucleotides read TGTGCCAGCAGTGAAAGTGCCCCGTATGGAAACACCATATATTTT. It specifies CASSESAPYGNTIYF.

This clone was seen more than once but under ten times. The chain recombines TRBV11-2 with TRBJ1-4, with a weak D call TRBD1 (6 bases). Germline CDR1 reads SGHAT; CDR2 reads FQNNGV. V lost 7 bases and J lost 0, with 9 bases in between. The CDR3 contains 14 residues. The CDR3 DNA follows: TGTGCCAGCACCCAGGGGTCAACTAATGAAAAACTGTTTTTT. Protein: CASTQGSTNEKLFF.

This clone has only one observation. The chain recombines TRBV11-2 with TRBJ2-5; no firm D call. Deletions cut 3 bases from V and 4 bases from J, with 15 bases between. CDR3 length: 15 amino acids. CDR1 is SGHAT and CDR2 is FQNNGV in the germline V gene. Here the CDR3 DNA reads TGTGCCAGCAGCTTGCGACTTCTGGATGGAGAGACCCAGTACTTC. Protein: CASSLRLLDGETQYF.

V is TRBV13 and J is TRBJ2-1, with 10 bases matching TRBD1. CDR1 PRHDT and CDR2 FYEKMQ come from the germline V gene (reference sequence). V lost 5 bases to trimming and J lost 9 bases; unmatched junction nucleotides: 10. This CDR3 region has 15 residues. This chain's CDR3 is CASSPGQGGIGEQFF. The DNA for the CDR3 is TGTGCCAGCAGCCCCGGACAGGGGGGGATCGGTGAGCAGTTCTTC. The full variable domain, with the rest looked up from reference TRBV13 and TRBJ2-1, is AAGVIQSPRHLIKEKRETATLKCYPIPRHDTVYWYQQGPGQDPQFLISFYEKMQSDKGSIPDRFSAQQFSDYHSELNMSSLELGDSALYFCASSPGQGGIGEQFFGPGTRLTVL.